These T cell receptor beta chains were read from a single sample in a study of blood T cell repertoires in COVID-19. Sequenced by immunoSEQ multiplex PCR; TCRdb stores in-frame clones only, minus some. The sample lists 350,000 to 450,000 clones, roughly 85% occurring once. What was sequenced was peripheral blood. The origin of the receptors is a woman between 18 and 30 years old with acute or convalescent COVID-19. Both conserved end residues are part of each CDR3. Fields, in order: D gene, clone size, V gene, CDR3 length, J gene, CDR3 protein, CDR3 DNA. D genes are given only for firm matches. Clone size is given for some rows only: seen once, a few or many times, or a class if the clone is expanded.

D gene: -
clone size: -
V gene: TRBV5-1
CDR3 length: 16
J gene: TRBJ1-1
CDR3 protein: CASTPYDRDMNTEAFF
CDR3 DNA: TGCGCCAGCACCCCATATGATCGGGACATGAACACTGAAGCTTTCTTT

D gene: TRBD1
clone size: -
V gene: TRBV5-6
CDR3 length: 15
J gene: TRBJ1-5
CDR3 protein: CASSLGTALNQPQHF
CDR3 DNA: TGTGCCAGCAGCTTAGGGACAGCCCTAAATCAGCCCCAGCATTTT

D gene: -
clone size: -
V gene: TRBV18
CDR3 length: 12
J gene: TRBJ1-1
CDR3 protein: CASSPSNTEAFF
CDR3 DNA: TGTGCCAGCTCACCCTCGAACACTGAAGCTTTCTTT

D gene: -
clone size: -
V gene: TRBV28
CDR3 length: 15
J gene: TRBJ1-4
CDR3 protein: CASSFGGGRIEKLFF
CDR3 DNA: TGTGCCAGCAGTTTTGGGGGGGGACGGATTGAAAAACTGTTTTTT

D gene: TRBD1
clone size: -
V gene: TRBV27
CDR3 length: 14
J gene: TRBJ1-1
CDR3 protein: CASRRGQGGTEAFF
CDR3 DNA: TGTGCCAGCAGACGCGGACAGGGGGGCACTGAAGCTTTCTTT

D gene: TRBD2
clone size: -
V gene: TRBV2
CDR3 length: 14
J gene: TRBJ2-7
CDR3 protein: CASTERGRAYEQYF
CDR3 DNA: TGTGCCAGCACCGAACGAGGGAGGGCCTACGAGCAGTACTTC

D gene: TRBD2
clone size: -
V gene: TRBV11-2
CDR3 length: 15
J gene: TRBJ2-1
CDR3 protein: CASRPTGLVIHEQFF
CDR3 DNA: TGTGCCAGCCGACCCACGGGACTAGTAATCCATGAGCAGTTCTTC

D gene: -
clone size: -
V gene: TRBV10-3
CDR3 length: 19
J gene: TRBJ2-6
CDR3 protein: CAISDIGRGWGTGANVLTF
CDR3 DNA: TGTGCCATCAGTGATATAGGTAGGGGATGGGGCACTGGGGCCAACGTCCTGACTTTC

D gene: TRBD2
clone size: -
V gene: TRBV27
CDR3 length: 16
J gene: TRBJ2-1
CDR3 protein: CASSTYQRDSYNEQFF
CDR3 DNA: TGTGCCAGCAGTACCTATCAGCGGGATAGTTACAATGAGCAGTTCTTC

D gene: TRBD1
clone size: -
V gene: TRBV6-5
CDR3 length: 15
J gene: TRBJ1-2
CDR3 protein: CASSYSRQGRGGYTF
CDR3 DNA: TGTGCCAGCAGTTACTCCCGACAGGGGAGGGGTGGCTACACCTTC

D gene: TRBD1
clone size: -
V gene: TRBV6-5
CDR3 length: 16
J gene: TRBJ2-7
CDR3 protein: CASSYSSGTGADEQYF
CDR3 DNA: TGTGCCAGCAGTTACTCGTCCGGGACAGGGGCGGACGAGCAGTACTTC

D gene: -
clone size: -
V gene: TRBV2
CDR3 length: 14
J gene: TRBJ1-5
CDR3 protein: CASSDSSKRQPQHF
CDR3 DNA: TGTGCCAGCAGTGACAGTTCCAAGAGGCAGCCCCAGCATTTT

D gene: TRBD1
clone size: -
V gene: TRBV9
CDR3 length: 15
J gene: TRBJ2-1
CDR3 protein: CASSVGQGGGNEQFF
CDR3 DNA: TGTGCCAGCAGCGTCGGACAGGGGGGAGGCAATGAGCAGTTCTTC

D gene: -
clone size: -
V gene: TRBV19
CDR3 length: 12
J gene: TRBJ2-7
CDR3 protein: CATRTESYEQYF
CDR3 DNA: TGTGCCACCAGGACAGAATCCTACGAGCAGTACTTC

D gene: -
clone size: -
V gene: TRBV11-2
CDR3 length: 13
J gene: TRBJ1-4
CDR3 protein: CASSLESPLKLFF
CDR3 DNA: TGTGCCAGCAGCTTAGAGAGCCCGCTTAAGCTGTTTTTT

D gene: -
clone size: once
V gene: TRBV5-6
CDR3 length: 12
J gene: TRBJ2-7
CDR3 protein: CASSYLLGEQYF
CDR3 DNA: TGTGCCAGCAGCTACCTCCTAGGCGAGCAGTACTTC

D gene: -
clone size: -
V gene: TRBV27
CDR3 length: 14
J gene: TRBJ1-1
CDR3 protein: CASSLVGEIAEAFF
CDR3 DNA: TGTGCCAGTAGTTTGGTCGGGGAGATCGCTGAAGCTTTCTTT

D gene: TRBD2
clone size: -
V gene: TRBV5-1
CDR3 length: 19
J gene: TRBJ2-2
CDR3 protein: CASRPVAGGLPPSTGELFF
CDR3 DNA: TGCGCCAGCAGACCGGTAGCGGGGGGGCTACCCCCGAGTACCGGGGAGCTGTTTTTT

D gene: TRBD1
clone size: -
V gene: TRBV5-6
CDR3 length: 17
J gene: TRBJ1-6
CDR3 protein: CASSLSKTGTVYSPLHF
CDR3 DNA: TGTGCCAGCAGCTTAAGTAAAACGGGGACAGTCTATTCACCCCTCCACTTT

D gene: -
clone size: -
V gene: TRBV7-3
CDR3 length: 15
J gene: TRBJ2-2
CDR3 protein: CASSLGVSGTGELFF
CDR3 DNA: TGTGCCAGCAGCTTAGGCGTTTCGGGCACCGGGGAGCTGTTTTTT

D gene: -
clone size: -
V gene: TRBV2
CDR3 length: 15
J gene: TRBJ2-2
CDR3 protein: CASSEAGGPTGELFF
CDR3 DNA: TGTGCCAGCAGTGAAGCGGGGGGGCCCACCGGGGAGCTGTTTTTT

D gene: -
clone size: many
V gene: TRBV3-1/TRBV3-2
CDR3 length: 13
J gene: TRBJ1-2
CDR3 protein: CASSQRESYGYTF
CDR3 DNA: TGTGCCAGCAGCCAACGGGAGAGCTATGGCTACACCTTC

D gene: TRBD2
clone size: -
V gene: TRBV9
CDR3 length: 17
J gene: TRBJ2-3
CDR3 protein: CASSVGGLAGGTDTQYF
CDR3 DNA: TGTGCCAGCAGCGTAGGGGGACTAGCGGGAGGGACAGATACGCAGTATTTT

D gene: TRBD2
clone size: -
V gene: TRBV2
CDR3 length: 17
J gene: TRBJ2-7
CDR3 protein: CASTRRGGRVEEYEQYF
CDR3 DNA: TGTGCCAGCACCCGTAGGGGCGGGAGAGTTGAAGAATACGAGCAGTACTTC

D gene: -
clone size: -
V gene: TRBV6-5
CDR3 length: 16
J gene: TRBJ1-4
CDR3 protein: CASSYSVRARNEKLFF
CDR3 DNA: TGTGCCAGCAGTTACTCGGTCAGGGCCCGCAATGAAAAACTGTTTTTT

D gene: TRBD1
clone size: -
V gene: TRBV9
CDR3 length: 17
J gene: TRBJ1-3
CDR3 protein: CASSVAGDREAGNTIYF
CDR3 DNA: TGTGCCAGCAGCGTAGCGGGAGACAGGGAAGCTGGAAACACCATATATTTT

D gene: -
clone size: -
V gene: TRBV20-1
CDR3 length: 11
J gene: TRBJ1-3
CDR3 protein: CSASSGNTIYF
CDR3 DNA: TGCAGTGCTTCTTCTGGAAACACCATATATTTT

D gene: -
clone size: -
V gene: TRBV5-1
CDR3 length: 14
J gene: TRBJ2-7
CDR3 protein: CASSLDRATYEQYF
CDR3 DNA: TGCGCCAGCAGCTTGGACAGGGCTACCTACGAGCAGTACTTC

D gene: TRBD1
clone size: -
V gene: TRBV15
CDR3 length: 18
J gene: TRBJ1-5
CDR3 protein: CATSRGQGPRKDNQPQHF
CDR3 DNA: TGTGCCACCAGCAGAGGACAGGGCCCAAGAAAGGACAATCAGCCCCAGCATTTT

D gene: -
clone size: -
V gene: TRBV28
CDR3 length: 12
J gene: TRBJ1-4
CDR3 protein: CASSFYGEKLFF
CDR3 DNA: TGTGCCAGCAGTTTTTACGGTGAAAAACTGTTTTTT

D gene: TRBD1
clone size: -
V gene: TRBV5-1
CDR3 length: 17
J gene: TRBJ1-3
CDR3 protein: CASSITGVLSSGNTIYF
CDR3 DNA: TGCGCCAGCAGCATAACAGGGGTCTTGAGCTCTGGAAACACCATATATTTT

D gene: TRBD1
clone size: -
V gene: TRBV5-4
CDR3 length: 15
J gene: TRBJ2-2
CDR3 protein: CASSPDRGLGGELFF
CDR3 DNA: TGTGCCAGCAGCCCCGACAGGGGGCTTGGGGGGGAGCTGTTTTTT

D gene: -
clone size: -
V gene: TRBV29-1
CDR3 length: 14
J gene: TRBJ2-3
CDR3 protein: CSVISGFSTDTQYF
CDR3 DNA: TGCAGCGTCATAAGCGGGTTTAGCACAGATACGCAGTATTTT

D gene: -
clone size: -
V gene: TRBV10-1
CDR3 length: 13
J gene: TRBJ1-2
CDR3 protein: CASSGGVNYGYTF
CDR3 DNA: TGCGCCAGCAGTGGAGGAGTAAACTATGGCTACACCTTC

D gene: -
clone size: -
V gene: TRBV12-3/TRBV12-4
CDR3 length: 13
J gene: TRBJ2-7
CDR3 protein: CASSLKEAYEQYF
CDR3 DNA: TGTGCCAGCAGCCTAAAAGAGGCCTACGAGCAGTACTTC

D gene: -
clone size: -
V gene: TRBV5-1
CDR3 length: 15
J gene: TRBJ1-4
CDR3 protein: CASSPNPGSNEKLFF
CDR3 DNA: TGCGCCAGCAGCCCGAACCCAGGTTCTAATGAAAAACTGTTTTTT

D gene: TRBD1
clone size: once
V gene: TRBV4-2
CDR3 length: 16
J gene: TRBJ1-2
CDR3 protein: CASSQSGQGANYGYTF
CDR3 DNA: TGTGCCAGCAGCCAATCTGGACAGGGGGCGAACTATGGCTACACCTTC

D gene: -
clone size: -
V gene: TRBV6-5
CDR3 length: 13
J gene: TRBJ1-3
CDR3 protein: CATRRQDGNTIYF
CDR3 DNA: TGTGCCACCCGTCGACAGGACGGAAACACCATATATTTT

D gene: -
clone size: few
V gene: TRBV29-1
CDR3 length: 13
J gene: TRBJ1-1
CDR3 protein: CSVEKGQNTEAFF
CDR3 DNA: TGCAGCGTTGAAAAGGGACAGAACACTGAAGCTTTCTTT

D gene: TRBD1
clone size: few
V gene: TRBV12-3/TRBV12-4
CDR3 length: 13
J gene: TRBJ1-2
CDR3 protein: CASSWGQTVGYTF
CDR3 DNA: TGTGCCAGCAGTTGGGGACAGACCGTTGGCTACACCTTC

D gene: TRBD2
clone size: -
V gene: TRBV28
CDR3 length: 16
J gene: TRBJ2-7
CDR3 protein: CASSLPGLAASYEQYF
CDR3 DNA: TGTGCCAGCAGTTTGCCCGGACTAGCGGCATCCTACGAGCAGTACTTC

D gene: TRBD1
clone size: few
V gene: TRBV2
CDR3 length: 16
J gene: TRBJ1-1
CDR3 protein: CASHPGQAWDSTEAFF
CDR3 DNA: TGTGCCAGCCACCCCGGACAGGCCTGGGATAGCACTGAAGCTTTCTTT

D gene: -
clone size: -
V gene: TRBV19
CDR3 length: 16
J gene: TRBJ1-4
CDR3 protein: CASSIVWGATNEKLFF
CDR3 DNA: TGTGCCAGTAGTATTGTATGGGGAGCAACTAATGAAAAACTGTTTTTT

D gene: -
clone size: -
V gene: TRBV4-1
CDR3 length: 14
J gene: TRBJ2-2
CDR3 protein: CASSWGHLPGELFF
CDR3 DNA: TGCGCCAGCAGTTGGGGCCACCTTCCCGGGGAGCTGTTTTTT

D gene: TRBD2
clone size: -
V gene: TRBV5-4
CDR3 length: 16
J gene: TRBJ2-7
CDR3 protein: CASSLVGTSGRVEQYF
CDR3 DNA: TGTGCCAGCAGCTTGGTCGGGACTAGCGGGAGAGTCGAGCAGTACTTC

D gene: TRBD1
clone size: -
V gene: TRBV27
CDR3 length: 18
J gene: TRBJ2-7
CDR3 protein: CASSLSIGGRGPTYEQYF
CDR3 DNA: TGTGCCAGCAGTTTATCGATCGGCGGCAGGGGGCCAACCTACGAGCAGTACTTC

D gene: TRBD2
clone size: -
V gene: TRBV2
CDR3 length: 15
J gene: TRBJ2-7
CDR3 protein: CASSVQLAAPYEQYF
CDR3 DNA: TGTGCCAGCAGTGTTCAACTAGCGGCCCCCTACGAGCAGTACTTC

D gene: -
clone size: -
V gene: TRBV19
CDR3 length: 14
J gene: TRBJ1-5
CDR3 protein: CASSTNRVGQPQHF
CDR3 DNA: TGTGCCAGTAGTACCAACAGGGTTGGTCAGCCCCAGCATTTT

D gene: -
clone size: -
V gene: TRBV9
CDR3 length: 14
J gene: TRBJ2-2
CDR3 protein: CASKDRSNTGELFF
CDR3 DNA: TGTGCCAGCAAGGACAGATCGAACACCGGGGAGCTGTTTTTT

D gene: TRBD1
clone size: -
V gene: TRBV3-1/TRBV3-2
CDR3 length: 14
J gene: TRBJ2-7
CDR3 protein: CASSQGQKGYEQYF
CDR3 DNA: TGTGCCAGCAGCCAGGGACAGAAGGGCTACGAGCAGTACTTC

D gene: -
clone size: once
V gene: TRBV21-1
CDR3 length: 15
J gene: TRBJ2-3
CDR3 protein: CASSKPLAGTDTQYF
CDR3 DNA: TGTGCCAGCAGCAAACCCCTGGCGGGCACAGATACGCAGTATTTT

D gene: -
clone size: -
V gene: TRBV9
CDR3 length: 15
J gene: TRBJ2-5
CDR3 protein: CASSESLDSQETQYF
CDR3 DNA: TGTGCCAGCAGCGAGTCCTTGGACAGCCAAGAGACCCAGTACTTC

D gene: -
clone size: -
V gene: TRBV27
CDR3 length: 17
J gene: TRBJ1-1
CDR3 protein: CASIKGAEFGSDTEAFF
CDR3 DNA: TGTGCCAGCATCAAAGGCGCGGAATTTGGTTCGGACACTGAAGCTTTCTTT

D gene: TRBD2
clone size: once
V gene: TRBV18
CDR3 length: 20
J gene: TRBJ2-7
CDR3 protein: CASSPLALNTLAGGSYEQYF
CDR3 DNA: TGTGCCAGCTCACCGCTCGCCTTAAACACTCTAGCGGGAGGTTCCTACGAGCAGTACTTC